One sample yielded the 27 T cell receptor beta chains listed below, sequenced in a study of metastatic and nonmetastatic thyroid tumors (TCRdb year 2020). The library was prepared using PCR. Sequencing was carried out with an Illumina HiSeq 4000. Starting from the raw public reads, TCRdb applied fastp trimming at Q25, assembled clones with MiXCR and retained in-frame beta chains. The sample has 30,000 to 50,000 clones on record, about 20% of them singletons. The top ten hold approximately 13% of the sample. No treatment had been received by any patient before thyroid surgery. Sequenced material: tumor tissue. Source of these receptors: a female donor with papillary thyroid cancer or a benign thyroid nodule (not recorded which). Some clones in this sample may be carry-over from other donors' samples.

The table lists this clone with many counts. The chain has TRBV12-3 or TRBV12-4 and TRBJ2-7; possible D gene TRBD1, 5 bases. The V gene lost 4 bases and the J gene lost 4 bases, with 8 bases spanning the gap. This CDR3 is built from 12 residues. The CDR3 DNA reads TGTGCCAGCAGTTATAGGGGATACGAGCAGTACTTC. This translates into CASSYRGYEQYF.

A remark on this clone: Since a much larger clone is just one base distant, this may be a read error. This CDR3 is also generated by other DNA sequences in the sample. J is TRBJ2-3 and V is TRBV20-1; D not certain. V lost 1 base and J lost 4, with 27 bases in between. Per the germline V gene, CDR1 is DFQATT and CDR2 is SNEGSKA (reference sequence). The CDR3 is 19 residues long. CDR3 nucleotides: TGCAGTGCTAGAGTCGCGAATTGGGGAATAGCAGGAGTCCCAGATACGCAGTATTTT. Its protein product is CSARVANWGIAGVPDTQYF.

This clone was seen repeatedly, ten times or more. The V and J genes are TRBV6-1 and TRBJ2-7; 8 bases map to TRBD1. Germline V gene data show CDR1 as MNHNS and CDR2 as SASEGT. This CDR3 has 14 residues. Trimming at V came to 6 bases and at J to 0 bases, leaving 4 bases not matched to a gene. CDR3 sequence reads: CASRQGQASYEQYF. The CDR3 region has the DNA TGTGCCAGCAGGCAGGGACAGGCCTCCTACGAGCAGTACTTC.

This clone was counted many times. This CDR3 reads CASTQGGPLNTEAFF. The CDR3 DNA sequence: TGTGCCAGCACCCAGGGGGGTCCCTTGAACACTGAAGCTTTCTTT. The chain employs TRBV2 and TRBJ1-1; 7 bases fit TRBD1. The junction had 8 bases not matched to a gene; V was cut back by 7 bases and J by 0 bases. CDR3 length: 15 amino acids. CDR1 and CDR2 (germline): SNHLY, FYNNEI.

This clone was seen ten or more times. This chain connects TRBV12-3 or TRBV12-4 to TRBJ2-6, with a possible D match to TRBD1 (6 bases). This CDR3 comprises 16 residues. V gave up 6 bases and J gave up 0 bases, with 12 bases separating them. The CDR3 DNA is TGTGCCAGCAGCCGCAGGGACAACTCTGGGGCCAACGTCCTGACTTTC. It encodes CASSRRDNSGANVLTF.

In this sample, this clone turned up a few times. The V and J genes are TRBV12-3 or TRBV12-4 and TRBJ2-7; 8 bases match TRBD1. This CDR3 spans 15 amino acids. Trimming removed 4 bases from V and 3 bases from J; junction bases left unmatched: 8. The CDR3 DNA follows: TGTGCCAGCAGTTCCGCAGGGGGCGGCTTCTACGAGCAGTACTTC. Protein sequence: CASSSAGGGFYEQYF.

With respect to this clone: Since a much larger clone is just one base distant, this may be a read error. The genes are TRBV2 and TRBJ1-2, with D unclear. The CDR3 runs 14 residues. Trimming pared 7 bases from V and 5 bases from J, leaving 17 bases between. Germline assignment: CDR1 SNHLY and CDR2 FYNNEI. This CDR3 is CASKREHILYGYTF. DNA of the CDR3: TGTGCCAGCAAGAGGGAACATATCCTTTATGGCTACACCTTC.

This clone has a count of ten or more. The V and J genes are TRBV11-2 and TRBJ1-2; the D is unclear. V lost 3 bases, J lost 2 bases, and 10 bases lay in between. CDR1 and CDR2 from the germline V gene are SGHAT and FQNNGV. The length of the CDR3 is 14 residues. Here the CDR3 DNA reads TGTGCCAGCAGCTTGGCGGAGAAAAACTATGGCTACACCTTC. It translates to CASSLAEKNYGYTF. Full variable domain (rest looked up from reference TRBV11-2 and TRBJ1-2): EAGVAQSPRYKIIEKRQSVAFWCNPISGHATLYWYQQILGQGPKLLIQFQNNGVVDDSQLPKDRFSAERLKGVDSTLKIQPAKLEDSAVYLCASSLAEKNYGYTFGSGTRLTVV.

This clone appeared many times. The CDR3 DNA reads as TGTGCCAGCAGTGAAGCGTTAGGGGACCAAGAGACCCAGTACTTC. It translates to CASSEALGDQETQYF. The rearrangement links TRBV6-1 to TRBJ2-5; a possible D gene is TRBD1 (5 bases). V was trimmed by 0 bases and J by 0 bases, leaving 8 bases between them. Per the germline V gene, CDR1 is MNHNS and CDR2 is SASEGT. The length of the CDR3 is 15 residues.

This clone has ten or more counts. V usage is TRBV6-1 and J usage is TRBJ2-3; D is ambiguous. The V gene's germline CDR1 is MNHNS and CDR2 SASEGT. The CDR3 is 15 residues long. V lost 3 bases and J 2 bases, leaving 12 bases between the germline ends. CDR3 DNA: TGTGCCAGCAGTGACCCCGGCGGATCCACAGATACGCAGTATTTT. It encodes CASSDPGGSTDTQYF.

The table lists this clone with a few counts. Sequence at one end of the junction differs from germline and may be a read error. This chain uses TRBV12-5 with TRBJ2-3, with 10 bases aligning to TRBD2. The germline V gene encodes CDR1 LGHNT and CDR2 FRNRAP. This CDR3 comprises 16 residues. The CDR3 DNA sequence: TGTGCTAGTTATTTAGCGGGGGGCTCTAGCACATATACGCAGTATTTT. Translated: CASYLAGGSSTYTQYF.

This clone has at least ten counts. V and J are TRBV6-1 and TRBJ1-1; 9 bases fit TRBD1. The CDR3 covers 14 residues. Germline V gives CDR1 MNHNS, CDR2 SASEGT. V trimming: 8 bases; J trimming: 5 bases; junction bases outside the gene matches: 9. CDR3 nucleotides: TGTGCCAGCTCCCCCGACAGGGGGAATACTGAAGCTTTCTTT. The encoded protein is CASSPDRGNTEAFF.

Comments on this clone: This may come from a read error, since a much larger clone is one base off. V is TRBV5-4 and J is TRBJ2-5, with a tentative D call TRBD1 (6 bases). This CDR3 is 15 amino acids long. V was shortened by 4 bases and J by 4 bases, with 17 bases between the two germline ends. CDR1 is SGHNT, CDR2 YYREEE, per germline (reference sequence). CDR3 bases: TGTGCCAGCAGCCGTGGGGGCATCAGCCTAGAGACCCAGTACTTC. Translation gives CASSRGGISLETQYF.

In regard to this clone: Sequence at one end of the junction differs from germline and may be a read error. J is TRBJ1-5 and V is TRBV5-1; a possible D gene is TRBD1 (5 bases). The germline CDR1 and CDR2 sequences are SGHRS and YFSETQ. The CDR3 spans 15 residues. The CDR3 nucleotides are TGCGCCAGCAGAACCGACGGGGCAACTAATCAGCCCCAACATTTT. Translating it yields CASRTDGATNQPQHF.

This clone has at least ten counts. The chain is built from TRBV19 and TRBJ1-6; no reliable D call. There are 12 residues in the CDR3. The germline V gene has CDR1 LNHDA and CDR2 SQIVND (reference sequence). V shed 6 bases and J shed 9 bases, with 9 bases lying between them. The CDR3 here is CASRRLGSPLHF. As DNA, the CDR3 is TGTGCCAGTAGGCGACTGGGTTCACCCCTCCACTTT.

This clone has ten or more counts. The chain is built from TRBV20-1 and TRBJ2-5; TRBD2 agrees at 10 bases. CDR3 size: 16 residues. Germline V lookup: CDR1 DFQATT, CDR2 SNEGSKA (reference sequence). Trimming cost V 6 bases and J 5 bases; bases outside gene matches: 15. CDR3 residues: CSALGASGGPGETQYF. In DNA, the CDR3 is TGCAGTGCCTTAGGGGCTAGCGGGGGTCCTGGTGAGACCCAGTACTTC.

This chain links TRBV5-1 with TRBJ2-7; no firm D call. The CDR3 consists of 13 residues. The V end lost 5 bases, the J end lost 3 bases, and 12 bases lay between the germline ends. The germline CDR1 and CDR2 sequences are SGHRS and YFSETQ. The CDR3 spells CASSFYFHYEQYF. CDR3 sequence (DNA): TGCGCCAGCAGTTTCTACTTCCACTACGAGCAGTACTTC.

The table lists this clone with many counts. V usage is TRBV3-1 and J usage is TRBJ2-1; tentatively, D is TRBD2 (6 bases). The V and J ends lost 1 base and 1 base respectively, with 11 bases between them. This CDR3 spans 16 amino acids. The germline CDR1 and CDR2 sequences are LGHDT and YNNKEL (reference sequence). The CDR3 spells CASSQGLGLSYNEQFF. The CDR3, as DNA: TGTGCCAGCAGCCAAGGGTTGGGACTTTCCTACAATGAGCAGTTCTTC.

In DNA, the CDR3 is TGTGCCAGCAGTTACACAAAACAGGGACACGAGCAGTACTTC. Its protein product is CASSYTKQGHEQYF. The V call is TRBV6-2 or TRBV6-3, the J call TRBJ2-7, with D perhaps matching TRBD1 (6 bases). CDR3 length: 14 amino acids. Per germline, CDR1 MNHEY and CDR2 SVGEGT. Trimming left V 2 bases short and J 5 bases short, with 13 bases between.

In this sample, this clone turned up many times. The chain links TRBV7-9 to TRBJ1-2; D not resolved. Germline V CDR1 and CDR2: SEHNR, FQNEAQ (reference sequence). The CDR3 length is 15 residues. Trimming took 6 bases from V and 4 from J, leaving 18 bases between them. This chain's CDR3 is CASSYTADSFYGYTF. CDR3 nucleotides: TGTGCCAGCAGTTATACGGCAGATAGTTTCTATGGCTACACCTTC.

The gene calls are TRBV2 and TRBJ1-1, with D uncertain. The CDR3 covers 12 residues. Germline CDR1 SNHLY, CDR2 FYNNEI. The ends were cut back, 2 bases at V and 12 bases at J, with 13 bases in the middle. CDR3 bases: TGTGCCAGCAGTGAACCCCCTGAGAGCTCTTTCTTT. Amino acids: CASSEPPESSFF.

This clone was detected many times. For the CDR3, the DNA is TGTGCCACCAGCAGAGCCCGTGGGGACACCCTTTACAATGAGCAGTTCTTC. This codes for CATSRARGDTLYNEQFF. The chain has TRBV15 and TRBJ2-1; a possible D gene is TRBD1 (6 bases). This CDR3 has 17 amino acids. Germline values: CDR1 LNHNV, CDR2 YYDKDF (reference sequence). The V end was cut by 1 base, the J end by 4 bases, with 17 bases between. The entire variable domain, with the rest obtained from reference TRBV15 and TRBJ2-1, is as follows: DAMVIQNPRYQVTQFGKPVTLSCSQTLNHNVMYWYQQKSSQAPKLLFHYYDKDFNNEADTPDNFQSRRPNTSFCFLDIRSPGLGDTAMYLCATSRARGDTLYNEQFFGPGTRLTVL.

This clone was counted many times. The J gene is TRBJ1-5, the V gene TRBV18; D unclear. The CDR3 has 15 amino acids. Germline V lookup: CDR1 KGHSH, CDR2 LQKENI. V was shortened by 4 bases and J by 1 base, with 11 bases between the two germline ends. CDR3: CASSRQVSSNQPQHF. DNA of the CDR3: TGTGCCAGCTCACGTCAGGTGAGCAGCAATCAGCCCCAGCATTTT.

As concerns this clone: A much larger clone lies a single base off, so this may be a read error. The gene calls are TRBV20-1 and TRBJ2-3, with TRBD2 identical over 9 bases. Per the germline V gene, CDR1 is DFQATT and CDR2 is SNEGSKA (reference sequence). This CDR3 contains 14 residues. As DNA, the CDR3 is TGCATTGCTAGAAAGCGGGGGGGCACAGATACGCAGTATTTT. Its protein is CIARKRGGTDTQYF.

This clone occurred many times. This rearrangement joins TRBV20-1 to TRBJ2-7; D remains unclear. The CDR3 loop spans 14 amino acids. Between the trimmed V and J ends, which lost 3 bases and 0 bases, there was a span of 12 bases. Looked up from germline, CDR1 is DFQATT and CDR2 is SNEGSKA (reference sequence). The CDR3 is CSASVRGNSYEQYF. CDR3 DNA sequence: TGCAGTGCTAGTGTCAGAGGAAACTCCTACGAGCAGTACTTC.

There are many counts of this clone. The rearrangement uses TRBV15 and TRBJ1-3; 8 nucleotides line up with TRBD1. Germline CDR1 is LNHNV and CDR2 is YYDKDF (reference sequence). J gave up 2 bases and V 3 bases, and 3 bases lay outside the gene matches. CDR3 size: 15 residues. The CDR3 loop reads CATSRDRDPGNTIYF. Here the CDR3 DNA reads TGTGCCACCAGCAGGGACAGGGACCCTGGAAACACCATATATTTT. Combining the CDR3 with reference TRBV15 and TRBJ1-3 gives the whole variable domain DAMVIQNPRYQVTQFGKPVTLSCSQTLNHNVMYWYQQKSSQAPKLLFHYYDKDFNNEADTPDNFQSRRPNTSFCFLDIRSPGLGDTAMYLCATSRDRDPGNTIYFGEGSWLTVV.

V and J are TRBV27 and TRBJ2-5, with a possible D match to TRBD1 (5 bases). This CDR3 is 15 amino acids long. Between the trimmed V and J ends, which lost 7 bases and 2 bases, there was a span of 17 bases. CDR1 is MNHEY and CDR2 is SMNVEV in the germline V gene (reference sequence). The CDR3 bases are TGTGCCAGCACTTCACCTGGACACAGACAAGAGACCCAGTACTTC. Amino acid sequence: CASTSPGHRQETQYF.